These 13 T cell receptor beta chains share one sample of origin, sequenced in a study of ipilimumab plus nivolumab after autologous stem cell transplantation. Only in-frame clones appear in the TCRdb table, and some are missing; sequencing was by immunoSEQ multiplex PCR. Among around 12,000 clones, about 70% were seen once, and the ten largest hold 8% to 13%. Sequencing was performed on PBMCs, taken in a trial of ipilimumab plus nivolumab as post-transplant consolidation. The source of these receptors is a male donor with multiple myeloma.

The genes are TRBV4-2 and TRBJ2-7; TRBD2 is a possible D gene (5 bases). CDR1 is LGHNA, CDR2 YNFKEQ, per germline. The germline V and J ends were trimmed by 1 base and 6 bases, with 19 bases remaining between them. This CDR3 spans 16 amino acids. CDR3 region: CASSQAPGREAVEQYF. DNA of the CDR3: TGTGCCAGCAGCCAAGCCCCGGGGAGAGAAGCTGTCGAGCAGTACTTC.

This clone appeared a single time. The chain combines TRBV5-1 with TRBJ2-6, with D hard to call. The CDR3 has 20 residues. Trimming stripped 4 bases from V and 3 bases from J, with 26 bases between. The germline gives CDR1 SGHRS, CDR2 YFSETQ. The CDR3 DNA reads as TGCGCCAGCAGCCGCTACGAGAACCCTGGACGGGCAGGTGGGGCCAACGTCCTGACTTTC. Translating gives CASSRYENPGRAGGANVLTF.

The rearrangement uses TRBV6-5 and TRBJ2-1; D unclear. Germline V lookup: CDR1 MNHEY, CDR2 SVGAGI. CDR3 length equals 13 residues. The V end was cut by 5 bases, the J end by 3 bases, with 8 bases between. The CDR3 bases are TGTGCCAGCAGTACACCGGGCTACAATGAGCAGTTCTTC. As protein: CASSTPGYNEQFF.

The rearrangement joins TRBV27 to TRBJ2-4, with 7 bases fitting TRBD1. The CDR3 totals 16 residues. After removal of 6 bases from V and 5 bases from J, the junction contained 13 bases not matched to a gene. Germline V gives CDR1 MNHEY, CDR2 SMNVEV (reference sequence). The CDR3 DNA is TGTGCCAGCAGCCGAGACAGGGTTTCGGCTCAAAACATTCAGTACTTC. Its protein is CASSRDRVSAQNIQYF.

This chain joins TRBV5-4 and TRBJ1-2; TRBD1 might be the D (6 bases). Trimming pared 4 bases from V and 4 bases from J, leaving 14 bases between. From germline, CDR1 is SGHNT and CDR2 YYREEE (reference sequence). The CDR3 totals 14 residues. The CDR3, as DNA: TGTGCCAGCAGCCCCGGACAGCCACCCTATGGCTACACCTTC. This sequence encodes CASSPGQPPYGYTF.

The chain carries TRBV19 and TRBJ2-3; 9 nucleotides line up with TRBD2. The V segment lost 2 bases and the J segment 4 bases; nucleotides outside the gene matches: 4. Per the germline V gene, CDR1 is LNHDA and CDR2 is SQIVND (reference sequence). The CDR3 is made up of 15 amino acids. As DNA, the CDR3 is TGTGCCAGTAGTATAAGGCGGGGGGGATCAGATACGCAGTATTTT. It specifies CASSIRRGGSDTQYF.

The chain combines TRBV7-8 with TRBJ1-3; D is ambiguous. The germline gives CDR1 SGHVS, CDR2 FQNEAQ. Trimming left V 5 bases short and J 4 bases short, with 18 bases between. This CDR3 contains 16 residues. The CDR3 DNA follows: TGTGCCAGCAGCCCCATGGGCCGCCCCGAGGGAAACACCATATATTTT. It yields the protein CASSPMGRPEGNTIYF.

The chain uses TRBV7-3 and TRBJ2-1; D is uncertain. V lost 2 bases, J lost 0 bases, and 8 bases lay in between. CDR1 SGHTA and CDR2 FQGTGA come from the germline V gene. This CDR3 has 15 residues. The CDR3 region has the DNA TGTGCCAGCAGCTTAGGACCTAGCTCCTACAATGAGCAGTTCTTC. Translating gives CASSLGPSSYNEQFF.

J is TRBJ2-2 and V is TRBV28; 9 bases match TRBD1. The ends lost 5 bases at V and 3 bases at J; junction bases unmatched: 7. The germline gives CDR1 MDHEN, CDR2 SYDVKM. The CDR3 loop spans 16 amino acids. Here the CDR3 DNA reads TGTGCCAGCAGTCCCCGGGACAGGGTTTACACCGGGGAGCTGTTTTTT. This encodes CASSPRDRVYTGELFF.

The chain links TRBV30 to TRBJ2-1; D tentatively fits TRBD1 or TRBD2 (5 bases each). This CDR3 is 15 amino acids long. Trimming removed 1 base at V and 8 bases at J, with 18 bases between. Germline V gives CDR1 GTSNPN, CDR2 SVGIG (reference sequence). The CDR3 DNA is TGTGCCTGGAGTGGGACCGGGACCGCATCATATGAGCAGTTCTTC. Residues: CAWSGTGTASYEQFF.

This clone is large by share. V usage is TRBV19 and J usage is TRBJ1-2; no firm D call. The germline V and J ends were trimmed by 7 bases and 4 bases, with 13 bases remaining between them. Germline CDR1 LNHDA, CDR2 SQIVND (reference sequence). This CDR3 comprises 13 residues. CDR3 coding DNA: TGTGCCAGTACTTGGGGAAAGGGCTATGGCTACACCTTC. This encodes CASTWGKGYGYTF.

The chain couples TRBV20-1 to TRBJ1-2; no definite D call. The CDR3 consists of 10 residues. The germline gives CDR1 DFQATT, CDR2 SNEGSKA (reference sequence). V lost 5 bases and J 6 bases, leaving 7 bases between the germline ends. The CDR3, as DNA: TGCAGTGCTTATGGGGATGGCTACACCTTC. Its translation is CSAYGDGYTF.

This clone came up once. V and J are TRBV9 and TRBJ1-2, with TRBD1 matching over 10 bases. The germline CDR1 and CDR2 sequences are SGDLS and YYNGEE. The CDR3 has 11 residues. Trimming took 7 bases from V and 10 from J; bases not matched to a gene: 4. CDR3 sequence (DNA): TGTGCCAGCGCGGGACAGGGGATCTACACCTTC. Protein product: CASAGQGIYTF.